The clone carrying this T cell receptor (beta chain) was seen only a few times. Its antigen is as yet unknown. This entry is derived from a study of blood T cells in healthy people across ages. For the study at large: Per two T cells, template switching captured roughly one barcoded beta molecule.

The use of a sample-barcoded 5' primer and a J-beta primer mix characterized a second PCR of roughly 7 to 11 cycles. TCRdb reprocessed the 5' RACE reads via MiXCR and lists one record per CDR3 protein. The sample has 1,300,000 or so distinct CDR3 sequences, almost 60% seen once; the top ten hold over 5%. V shed 1 base and J shed 0 bases, with 16 bases lying between them. CDR1 SQVTM and CDR2 ANQGSEA come from the germline V gene. This CDR3 has 16 amino acids. Study conclusions and caveats: PBMCs left unsorted prevented a conclusive naive versus antigen-experienced comparison. Long-lived and aged donors differed, with more naive CD4+ cells and higher diversity in the long-lived.

Drawing of peripheral blood yielded about 9.6 milliliters from each donor. The rearrangement uses TRBV29-1 and TRBJ2-7, with TRBD2 as a possible D gene (6 bases). The sequence derives from a man aged 18 to 35 in good health. Specimen: blood. The chain's CDR3 is CSVEGWEASPSYEQYF. The CDR3 region has the DNA TGCAGCGTTGAAGGCTGGGAGGCCTCCCCCTCCTACGAGCAGTACTTC.